The T cell receptor (beta chain) described here comes from a study of Ad26.COV2.S vaccination and SARS-CoV-2 variants (TCRdb year 2021). At the level of the whole study: Donors in the vaccine arm were drawn from COV1001, a phase I-IIa trial of Ad26.COV2.S in healthy adults that was multicentre, randomized, double-blind and placebo-controlled. TCRbeta repertoire sequencing was used to assess the specificity and breadth of SARS-CoV-2-reactive T cell receptors after Ad26.COV2.S vaccination. Trial participants were randomized into five groups of five: low-dose or high-dose Ad26.COV2.S given once or twice, or placebo on both occasions. A total of 32 samples were included in the TCR-sequenced set, comprising around 20 Ad26.COV2.S vaccine recipients, 5 placebo recipients and 8 SARS-CoV-2 convalescent individuals. Blinding of investigators to trial group allocation was maintained during experiments and outcome assessment. Ad26.COV2.S was given intramuscularly at 5x10^10 or 1x10^11 viral particles, as a single shot or as two shots 56 days apart. Overall results and qualifications from the work: Vaccine and placebo recipients had similar non-spike TCR breadth, a finding consistent with the vaccine containing only spike. The study was not powered for comparison of responses between vaccine doses or regimens. Substantial breadth of spike-specific CD8+ and CD4+ T cell responses was reported after vaccination. According to the authors, total T cell responses may have been underestimated by the TCR breadth and depth analyses. Ad26.COV2.S recipients had higher spike-specific TCR breadth than placebo recipients (P = 0.0014).

For CDR1 and CDR2, the germline V gene lists SGHRS and YFSETQ. Trimming accounts for 0 bases at V and 0 bases at J, while the number of junction bases matched to no gene is 9. The CDR3 measures 19 amino acids from cysteine to phenylalanine. The CDR3 DNA has 57 bases and is translated from base 1. As to this clone: What this receptor recognizes is not known. It has no much larger one-base neighbor in the sample; base qualities were not kept.

TCRbeta CDR3 regions were sequenced with the immunoSEQ Assay. After extraction, genomic DNA underwent amplification by bias-controlled multiplex PCR, followed by high-throughput sequencing. For the original study's pipeline: To quantify the absolute abundance of every unique TCRbeta CDR3 region, sequences were collapsed and filtered. Usable DNA was measured by amplifying reference genes present in all nucleated cells, and TCRbeta template counts were normalized to that usable DNA to estimate T cell fraction. Repertoire TCRs were annotated as SARS-CoV-2-specific when V gene, CDR3 amino acid sequence and J gene were exactly matched to a known reactive TCR set. MIRA supplied the reference SARS-CoV-2 TCR set, which was filtered for enrichment in COVID-19-positive ImmuneCODE repertoires so that public or cross-reactive TCRs were removed. Using the MIRA antigens, annotated TCRs were further analysed by specific ORF or by position within an ORF. Breadth was defined as the number of annotated unique rearrangements divided by the total number of unique productive rearrangements, and depth was defined as the summed frequency of the annotated unique rearrangements. Group comparisons of TCR breadth used two-sided Wilcoxon rank-sum tests. Imported from immuneACCESS, the table was reduced by TCRdb to in-frame sequences with V and J called. These copies leave out some clones; in studies compared against another copy, an unresolved V gene accounts for under half, and the cause of the remainder is not known. From that table come the V and J calls and clone size; the DNA was used to work out D and trimming. The sample includes 400,000 to 450,000 clones, with roughly 87% observed a single time. The ten largest make up about 4.5% of the sample.

In the paper's terms, the treatment or condition label means: some 20 received Ad26.COV2.S at low or high dose, single or two shots; a few received placebo; per-sample allocation not given. Repertoires of vaccine and placebo recipients were sequenced from samples taken on day 63 after the first injection. In Cohort 1b, some 25 adults aged 18-55 years were enrolled at a single site in Boston, USA, between 29 July and 7 August 2020. Ad26.COV2.S consisted of a replication-incompetent adenovirus type 26 vector by which a prefusion-stabilized SARS-CoV-2 spike protein from the original Wuhan strain was expressed.

This specimen was peripheral blood, taken in a trial of Ad26.COV2.S vaccine versus placebo. The sequence is built from TRBV5-1 and TRBJ2-1, with TRBD2 matching 10 junction bases. The clonotype originates from a person aged 18-65 years who received the Ad26.COV2.S COVID-19 vaccine or a placebo. The CDR3 here reads CASSLVWTSGASSYNEQFF. The bases are TGCGCCAGCAGCTTGGTATGGACTAGCGGCGCAAGCTCCTACAATGAGCAGTTCTTC.